Sequencing of this T cell receptor (beta chain) was carried out in a study of T cell responses to AZD1222 COVID-19 vaccine. Findings and limits, study-wide: Spike was spanned by vaccine-associated CD4 TCRs, which were dominant at 160-218 and 743-854.

Sequencing used immunoSEQ multiplex PCR; TCRdb keeps in-frame clones, though not all of them. Of 120,000 to 150,000 clones in the sample, roughly 91% were seen once. Notes on this clone: What it binds is unknown.

The germline gives CDR1 WNHNN, CDR2 SYGVQD (reference sequence). The CDR3 spans 12 residues. The germline V and J ends were trimmed by 3 bases and 4 bases, with 4 bases remaining between them. The receptor's source is an adult in good health. The rearrangement uses TRBV10-1 and TRBJ1-5; D is undetermined. The sample consisted of peripheral blood, taken on day 0 of AZD1222 vaccination. This chain's CDR3 is CASSETNQPQHF. CDR3 in DNA: TGCGCCAGCAGTGAAACAAATCAGCCCCAGCATTTT.